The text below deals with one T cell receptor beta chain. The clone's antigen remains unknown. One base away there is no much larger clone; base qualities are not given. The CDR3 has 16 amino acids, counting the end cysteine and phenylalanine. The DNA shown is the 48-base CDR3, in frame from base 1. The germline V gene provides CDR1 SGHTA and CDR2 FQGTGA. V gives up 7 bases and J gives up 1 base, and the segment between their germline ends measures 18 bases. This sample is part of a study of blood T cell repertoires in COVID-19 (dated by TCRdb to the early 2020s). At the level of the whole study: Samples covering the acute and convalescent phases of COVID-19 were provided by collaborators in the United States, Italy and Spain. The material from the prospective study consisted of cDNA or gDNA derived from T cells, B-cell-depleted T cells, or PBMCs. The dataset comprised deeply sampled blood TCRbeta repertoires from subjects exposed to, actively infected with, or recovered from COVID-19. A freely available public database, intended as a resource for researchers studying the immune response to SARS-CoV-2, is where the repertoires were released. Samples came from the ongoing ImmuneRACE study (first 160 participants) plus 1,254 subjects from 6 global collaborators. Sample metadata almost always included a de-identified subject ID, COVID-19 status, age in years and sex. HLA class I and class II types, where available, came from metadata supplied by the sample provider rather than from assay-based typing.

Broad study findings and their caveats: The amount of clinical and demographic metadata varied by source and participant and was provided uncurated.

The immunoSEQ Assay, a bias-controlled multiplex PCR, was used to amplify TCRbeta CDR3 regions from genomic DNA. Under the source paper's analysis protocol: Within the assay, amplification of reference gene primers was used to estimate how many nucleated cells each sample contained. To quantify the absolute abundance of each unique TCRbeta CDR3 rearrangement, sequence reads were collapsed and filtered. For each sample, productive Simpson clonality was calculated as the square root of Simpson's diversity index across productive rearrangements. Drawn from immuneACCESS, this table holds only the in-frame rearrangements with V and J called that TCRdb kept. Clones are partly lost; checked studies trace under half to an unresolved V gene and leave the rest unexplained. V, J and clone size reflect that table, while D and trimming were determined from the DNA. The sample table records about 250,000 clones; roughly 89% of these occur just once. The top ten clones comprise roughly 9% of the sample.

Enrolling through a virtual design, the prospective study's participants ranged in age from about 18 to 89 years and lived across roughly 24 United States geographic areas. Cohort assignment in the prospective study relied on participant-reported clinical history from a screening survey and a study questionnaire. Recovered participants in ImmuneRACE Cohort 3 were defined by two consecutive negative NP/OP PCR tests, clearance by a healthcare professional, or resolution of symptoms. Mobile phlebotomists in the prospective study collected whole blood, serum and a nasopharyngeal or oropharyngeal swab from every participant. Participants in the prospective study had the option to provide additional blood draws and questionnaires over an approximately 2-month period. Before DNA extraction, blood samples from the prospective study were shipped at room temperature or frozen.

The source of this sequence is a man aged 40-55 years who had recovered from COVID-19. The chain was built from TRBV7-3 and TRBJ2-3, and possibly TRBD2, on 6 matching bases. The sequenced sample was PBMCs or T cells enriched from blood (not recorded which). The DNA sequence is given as TGTGCCAGCACAGGTGTCGGCGGCGGGGGCACAGATACGCAGTATTTT. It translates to CASTGVGGGGTDTQYF.